This T cell receptor beta chain was observed in a study of beta chain features in type 1 diabetes. Study-level findings and limits: Cells expressing TCR highly could be over-represented by cDNA sequencing.

CD45RO/CCR7/CD25/CD127/CD95/CD27 sorting isolated CD4+ naive, central memory, regulatory and stem cell-like memory cells. The sample holds a few counts of this clone. What it recognizes is unknown. Expressed TCRB transcripts were sequenced because the isolated RNA had all been reverse transcribed beforehand. Assay: immunoSEQ multiplex PCR; the TCRdb copy retains only in-frame clones and omits some. The sample has hundreds of thousands of clones, approximately 14% seen once. This clonotype originated in a young man in good health. The specimen was central memory CD4+ T cells from blood.

CDR3 in DNA: TGTGCCAGCAGTGGCCTAGCGGGAGCCTACAATGAGCAGTTCTTC. Translation: CASSGLAGAYNEQFF. The rearrangement uses TRBV6-5 and TRBJ2-1, with 10 bases aligning to TRBD2. CDR1 is MNHEY, CDR2 SVGAGI, per germline. This CDR3 has 15 residues. J gave up 2 bases and V 5 bases, and 3 bases lay outside the gene matches.